This TCR beta chain originates from a study of cytomegalovirus exposure and HLA in healthy donors. The study's findings and limits: With DRB1 most and HLA-C fewest, TCR association rates differed between HLA loci in a later analysis. It was only CMV serostatus that was available as immune exposure information. Later analysis identified 15,000 to 20,000 TCR beta sequences associated with HLA alleles, using a false discovery rate threshold of 0.05.

Turning to this clone: What it binds is unknown.

The primer mix had 60 Vbeta and 13 Jbeta primers. Original processing notes: About 10 million of tens of millions of unique TCR beta chains were shared, per a later count. Profiled with immunoSEQ multiplex PCR; TCRdb holds only in-frame clones, not every one. The DNA gave D and trimming, while V, J and clone size come from that table. Here the sample spans 150,000 to 200,000 clones, about 77% being singletons. Sequences were obtained from PBMCs. The TCR comes from a middle-aged woman in good health and CMV-seropositive.

The CDR3 bases are TGCGCCAGCAGCTTGGCGGTCGGAGCGGGAGCCGATACGCAGTATTTT. Translating it yields CASSLAVGAGADTQYF. This chain links TRBV5-1 with TRBJ2-3, with 8 bases fitting TRBD2. The trim removed 0 bases at V and 6 bases at J, leaving 9 bases unmatched. CDR1 and CDR2 from the germline V gene are SGHRS and YFSETQ. CDR3 length equals 16 residues.